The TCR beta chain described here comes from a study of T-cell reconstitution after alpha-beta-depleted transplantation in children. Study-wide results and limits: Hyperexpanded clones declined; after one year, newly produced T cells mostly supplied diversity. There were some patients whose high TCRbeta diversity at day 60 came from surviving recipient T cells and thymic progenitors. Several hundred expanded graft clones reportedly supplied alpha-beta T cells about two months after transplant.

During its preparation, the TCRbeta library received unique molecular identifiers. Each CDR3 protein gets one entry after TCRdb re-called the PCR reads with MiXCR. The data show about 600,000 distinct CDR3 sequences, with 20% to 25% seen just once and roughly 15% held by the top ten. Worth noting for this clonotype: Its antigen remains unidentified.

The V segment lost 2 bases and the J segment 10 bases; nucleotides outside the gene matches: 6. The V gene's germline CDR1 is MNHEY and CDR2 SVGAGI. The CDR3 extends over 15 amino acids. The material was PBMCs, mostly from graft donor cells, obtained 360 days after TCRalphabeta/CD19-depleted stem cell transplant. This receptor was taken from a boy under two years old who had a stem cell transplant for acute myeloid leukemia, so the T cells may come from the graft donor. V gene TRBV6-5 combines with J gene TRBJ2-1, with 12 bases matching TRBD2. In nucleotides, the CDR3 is TGTGCCAGCAGTTACGGACTAGCGGGGAGCGAGGAGCAGTTCTTC. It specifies CASSYGLAGSEEQFF.